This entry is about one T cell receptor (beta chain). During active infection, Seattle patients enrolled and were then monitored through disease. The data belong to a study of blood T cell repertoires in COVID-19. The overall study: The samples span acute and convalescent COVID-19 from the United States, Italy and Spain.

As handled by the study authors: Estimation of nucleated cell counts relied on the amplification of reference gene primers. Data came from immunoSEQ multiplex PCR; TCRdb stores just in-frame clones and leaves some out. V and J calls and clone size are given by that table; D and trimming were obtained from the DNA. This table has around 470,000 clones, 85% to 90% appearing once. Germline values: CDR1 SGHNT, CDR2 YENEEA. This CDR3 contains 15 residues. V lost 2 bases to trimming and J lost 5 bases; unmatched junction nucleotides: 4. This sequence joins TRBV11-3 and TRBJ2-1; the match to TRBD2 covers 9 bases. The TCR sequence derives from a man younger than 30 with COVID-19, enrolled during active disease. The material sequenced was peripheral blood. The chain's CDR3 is CASSLMSSGDNEQFF. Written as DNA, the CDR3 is TGTGCCAGCAGCTTAATGTCTAGCGGGGACAATGAGCAGTTCTTC.